The 5 T cell receptor beta chains reported below all come from one sample, sequenced in a study of CD8+ T cells in alopecia areata. RNA extraction and reverse transcription yielded cDNA as sequencing template. This table comes from immunoSEQ multiplex PCR, and its TCRdb copy is limited to in-frame clones, with some not included. The table includes about 200,000 clones, around 60% detected once. Treatment given: oral pan-JAK inhibitor, 5-10 mg twice daily. Sample: CD4+ T cells sorted from blood, taken around week 47, from a patient treated with tofacitinib. These receptor sequences come from a human donor with alopecia areata.

The chain combines TRBV30 with TRBJ1-1; perhaps TRBD1 as D (6 bases). V dropped 7 bases and J dropped 11 bases, with 14 bases sitting between them. The CDR3 contains 10 residues. Germline V gene sequence: CDR1 GTSNPN, CDR2 SVGIG (reference sequence). CDR3: CASRGTRAFF. The CDR3 bases are TGTGCCTCTCGGGGGACAAGGGCTTTCTTT.

This chain links TRBV29-1 with TRBJ2-3; no definite D call. Trimming took off 6 bases at V and 2 bases at J, with 9 bases between the two ends. CDR1 is SQVTM, CDR2 ANQGSEA, per germline. This CDR3 has 12 amino acids. The CDR3 DNA reads as TGCAGCGTCCCGGACGCCACAGATACGCAGTATTTT. Translated: CSVPDATDTQYF.

This clone was detected a few times. The V gene is TRBV5-6, the J gene TRBJ2-5, with D maybe TRBD1 (6 bases). The V gene lost 2 bases and the J gene lost 2 bases, with 10 bases spanning the gap. There are 14 residues in the CDR3. The germline V gene has CDR1 SGHDT and CDR2 YYEEEE. This CDR3 reads CASSFRGRQETQYF. Here the CDR3 DNA reads TGTGCCAGCAGCTTCAGGGGACGGCAAGAGACCCAGTACTTC.

With respect to this clone: This may be a read error, as it is one base from a much larger clone. The chain combines TRBV5-4 with TRBJ1-1; D gene ambiguous. This CDR3 is 11 amino acids long. The germline V gene has CDR1 SGHNT and CDR2 YYREEE (reference sequence). V lost 2 bases and J lost 2, with 1 base in between. This chain's CDR3 is CASSFNTEAFF. CDR3 DNA sequence: TGTGCCAGCAGCTTTAACACTGAAGCTTTCTTT.

This clone was found a few times. The CDR3 reads CASSLGIQLPGPNNEQFF. CDR3 bases: TGTGCCAGCAGCTTAGGGATCCAATTACCGGGACCGAACAATGAGCAGTTCTTC. The rearrangement links TRBV11-2 to TRBJ2-1, with D possibly being TRBD1 or TRBD2 (5 bases each). CDR1 SGHAT and CDR2 FQNNGV come from the germline V gene. V was pared by 1 base and J by 5 bases, with 21 bases between. The CDR3 spans 18 residues.